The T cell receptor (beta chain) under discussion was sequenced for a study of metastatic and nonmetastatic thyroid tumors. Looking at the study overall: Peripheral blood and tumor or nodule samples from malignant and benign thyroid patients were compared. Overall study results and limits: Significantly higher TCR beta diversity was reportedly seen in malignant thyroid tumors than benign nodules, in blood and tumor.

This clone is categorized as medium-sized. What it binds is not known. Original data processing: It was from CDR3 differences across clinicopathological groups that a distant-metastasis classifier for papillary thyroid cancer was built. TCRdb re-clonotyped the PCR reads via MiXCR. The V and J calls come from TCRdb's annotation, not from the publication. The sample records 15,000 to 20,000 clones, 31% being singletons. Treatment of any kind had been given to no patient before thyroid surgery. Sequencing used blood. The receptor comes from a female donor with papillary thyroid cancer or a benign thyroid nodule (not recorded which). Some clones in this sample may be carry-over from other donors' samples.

The CDR3, as DNA: TGTGCCAGCCACAGGTTGGGGGAGACCCAGTACTTC. Translated: CASHRLGETQYF. This chain links TRBV2 with TRBJ2-5; TRBD1 is a possible D gene (5 bases). The germline CDR1 and CDR2 sequences are SNHLY and FYNNEI. V was cut by 8 bases and J by 5 bases, with 12 bases left in between. CDR3 length: 12 residues.